This paragraph reports one TCR beta chain. These data originate in a study of T-cell memory formation after mild COVID-19. The V and J ends lost 4 bases and 6 bases respectively, with 23 bases between them. The CDR3 contains 17 residues. In germline, CDR1 is SGDLS, CDR2 YYNGEE. TCRdb processed the 5' RACE reads anew with MiXCR; each CDR3 protein has one entry. This sample has 300,000 to 400,000 distinct CDR3 sequences; roughly an eighth occur once, and the top ten carry about a fifth. The rearrangement links TRBV9 to TRBJ2-1, with D perhaps matching TRBD2 (6 bases). This TCR was recovered from a man aged 18-30 years who had mild COVID-19 (a few samples of this study predate the infection). Cell type and time point are not known. Input material: PBMCs or a T cell subset sorted from them (not recorded which). The CDR3 is CASSPRRDLGPGNEQFF. CDR3 DNA sequence: TGTGCCAGCAGCCCTAGACGGGACTTGGGGCCCGGCAATGAGCAGTTCTTC.